The 17 T cell receptor beta chains listed next were all sequenced from one sample in a study of CD8 T cells in ankylosing spondylitis. General study points: Characteristic, it appeared, of ankylosing spondylitis blood was a TCR beta motif of roughly eight highly homologous variants.

Each CDR3 protein is one row after TCRdb ran MiXCR on the 5' RACE reads. Here the sample spans about 840,000 distinct CDR3 sequences, about 12% being singletons. These receptors lack a known antigen. Sequenced input: blood, either unsorted or a sorted T cell fraction (not recorded which). The receptors were sampled from a male donor with ankylosing spondylitis.

This clonotype appeared a few times. The chain is built from TRBV5-6 and TRBJ1-6; possible D gene TRBD1, 6 bases. Germline V gene lookup returns CDR1 SGHDT and CDR2 YYEEEE. V gave up 2 bases and J gave up 10 bases, with 10 bases separating them. CDR3 size: 13 residues. CDR3 region: CASSFDRTSPLHF. The DNA of the CDR3 is TGTGCCAGCAGCTTCGACAGGACCTCACCCCTCCACTTT.

This clonotype appeared a few times. The CDR3 spells CASSHKGGLETQYF. The CDR3 region has the DNA TGTGCCAGCAGCCATAAAGGGGGCTTGGAGACCCAGTACTTC. This chain links TRBV7-8 with TRBJ2-5; 7 bases are shared with TRBD1. With 5 bases clipped from V and 5 bases from J, the junction kept 8 bases outside the gene matches. Germline V gene data show CDR1 as SGHVS and CDR2 as FQNEAQ. The length of the CDR3 is 14 residues.

This chain uses TRBV4-3 with TRBJ2-4; possibly TRBD1 for D (6 bases). The germline gives CDR1 LGHNA, CDR2 YSLEER. V was clipped by 4 bases and J by 0 bases, with 16 bases between them. This CDR3 contains 17 residues. CDR3 protein: CASSRSAGAPAKNIQYF. CDR3 in DNA: TGCGCCAGCAGCCGCAGCGCAGGGGCTCCAGCCAAAAACATTCAGTACTTC.

This clonotype was counted a few times. This chain joins TRBV15 and TRBJ2-1; D might be TRBD1 (5 bases). V gave up 1 base and J gave up 15 bases, with 13 bases separating them. Germline V gene sequence: CDR1 LNHNV, CDR2 YYDKDF (reference sequence). The CDR3 length is 12 residues. The CDR3 is CATSRGRVQRFF. CDR3 bases: TGTGCCACCAGCAGAGGCAGGGTCCAGCGGTTCTTC.

The V gene is TRBV7-2, the J gene TRBJ1-3; D is possibly TRBD1 (6 bases). The CDR3 contains 15 residues. V was cut by 2 bases and J by 4 bases, with 12 bases left in between. Germline-derived CDR1 and CDR2 are SGHTA and FQGNSA. As DNA, the CDR3 is TGTGCCAGCAGCTTACGGGCAGGGGAAGGAAACACCATATATTTT. As protein: CASSLRAGEGNTIYF.

This rearrangement joins TRBV20-1 to TRBJ2-3; 8 bases align to TRBD2. Germline CDR1 is DFQATT and CDR2 is SNEGSKA (reference sequence). The length of the CDR3 is 14 residues. V was clipped by 6 bases and J by 7 bases; unmatched bases: 12. In DNA, the CDR3 is TGCAGTGCCCTCGCGCTAGCGGGCTCTTATACGCAGTATTTT. It encodes CSALALAGSYTQYF.

This clonotype was counted between two and nine times. The chain couples TRBV6-5 to TRBJ1-4; D not certain. The length of the CDR3 is 15 residues. Germline-derived CDR1 and CDR2 are MNHEY and SVGAGI. V lost 3 bases to trimming and J lost 8 bases, with 16 bases between them. In nucleotides, the CDR3 is TGTGCCAGCAGTTATTTATGGGGATTAAAGGAAAAACTGTTTTTT. Amino acids: CASSYLWGLKEKLFF.

This clonotype was seen ten or more times. V and J are TRBV11-3 and TRBJ1-6; D may be TRBD1 (5 bases). CDR3 length equals 21 residues. The V end lost 4 bases, the J end lost 3 bases, and 28 bases lay between the germline ends. Germline CDR1 reads SGHNT; CDR2 reads YENEEA. CDR3 loop: CASSSRRGFGGTDYYNSPLHF. The CDR3 DNA is TGTGCCAGCAGCTCGAGGCGTGGATTCGGCGGGACGGATTACTATAATTCACCCCTCCACTTT. Filled out from reference TRBV11-3 and TRBJ1-6, the complete variable domain reads EAGVVQSPRYKIIEKKQPVAFWCNPISGHNTLYWYLQNLGQGPELLIRYENEEAVDDSQLPKDRFSAERLKGVDSTLKIQPAELGDSAVYLCASSSRRGFGGTDYYNSPLHFGNGTRLTVT.

The chain has TRBV6-1 and TRBJ1-5; unclear D gene. CDR1 MNHNS and CDR2 SASEGT come from the germline V gene. The CDR3 loop spans 15 amino acids. Trimming removed 8 bases at V and 7 bases at J, with 21 bases between. CDR3 in DNA: TGTGCCAGCGCTTCGAACGGGAGGACTGGGCAGCCCCAGCATTTT. Protein: CASASNGRTGQPQHF.

The sample holds many counts of this clonotype. The chain couples TRBV5-1 to TRBJ2-7; either TRBD1 or TRBD2 may fit D (7 bases each). The germline V and J ends were trimmed by 4 bases and 7 bases, with 24 bases remaining between them. The CDR3 is made up of 16 amino acids. Germline V gene lookup returns CDR1 SGHRS and CDR2 YFSETQ. DNA for the CDR3: TGCGCCAGCAGCCGTACAGGGGCGCAATTGCGGGGGGAGCAGTACTTC. Translation: CASSRTGAQLRGEQYF.

This clonotype has only a few counts. The chain employs TRBV20-1 and TRBJ2-4; D is ambiguous. The germline gives CDR1 DFQATT, CDR2 SNEGSKA (reference sequence). This CDR3 has 14 amino acids. Trimming left V 3 bases short and J 0 bases short, with 9 bases between. CDR3 sequence reads: CSASERVAKNIQYF. The CDR3 bases are TGCAGTGCTAGCGAAAGGGTAGCCAAAAACATTCAGTACTTC.

The rearrangement links TRBV6-5 to TRBJ2-4; 10 bases are shared with TRBD2. V was clipped by 3 bases and J by 9 bases; unmatched bases: 8. In germline, CDR1 is MNHEY, CDR2 SVGAGI. The CDR3 is 15 residues long. CDR3 amino acids: CASSYGSGRGSIQYF. The CDR3 nucleotides read TGTGCCAGCAGTTATGGAAGCGGGAGGGGGAGCATTCAGTACTTC.

CDR3 coding DNA: TGTGCCAGCAGCTTAGCGGCTAGCGGGAGGGGCTCCTACGAGCAGTACTTC. Its translation: CASSLAASGRGSYEQYF. The chain is built from TRBV7-6 and TRBJ2-7; 12 bases agree with TRBD2. This CDR3 region has 17 residues. The J segment lost 0 bases and the V segment lost 0 bases, leaving 3 bases of the junction unmatched. Per the germline V gene, CDR1 is SGHVS and CDR2 is FNYEAQ. The variable domain in full, with the rest retrieved from reference TRBV7-6 and TRBJ2-7, is GAGVSQSPRYKVTKRGQDVALRCDPISGHVSLYWYRQALGQGPEFLTYFNYEAQQDKSGLPNDRFSAERPEGSISTLTIQRTEQRDSAMYRCASSLAASGRGSYEQYFGPGTRLTVT.

This clonotype was recorded a few times. V is TRBV15 and J is TRBJ2-2; the D is unclear. There are 14 residues in the CDR3. Germline V lookup: CDR1 LNHNV, CDR2 YYDKDF (reference sequence). Trimming cost V 6 bases and J 5 bases, with 13 bases left between them. The CDR3 nucleotides read TGTGCCACCAGGGTAGGGCGTGGGACCGGGGAGCTGTTTTTT. Protein sequence: CATRVGRGTGELFF.

This clonotype was detected only a few times. This chain joins TRBV6-1 and TRBJ1-5; no reliable D call. Germline values: CDR1 MNHNS, CDR2 SASEGT. Trimming pared 6 bases from V and 11 bases from J, leaving 14 bases between. CDR3 size: 12 residues. The CDR3 DNA reads TGTGCCAGCAGGTCTCCTGAATTGGCCCAGCATTTT. Its protein is CASRSPELAQHF.

The sample holds a few counts of this clonotype. This sequence joins TRBV20-1 and TRBJ2-4, with 9 bases that match TRBD1. In germline, CDR1 is DFQATT, CDR2 SNEGSKA (reference sequence). The CDR3 contains 15 residues. Trimming took 3 bases from V and 3 from J; bases not matched to a gene: 6. CDR3 protein: CSASDRGGGKNIQYF. CDR3 in DNA: TGCAGTGCTAGTGACAGGGGGGGAGGCAAAAACATTCAGTACTTC.

This clonotype was counted a few times. The chain recombines TRBV30 with TRBJ2-1, with D hard to call. V was pared by 0 bases and J by 9 bases, with 15 bases between. The CDR3 spans 14 residues. Germline-derived CDR1 and CDR2 are GTSNPN and SVGIG (reference sequence). The CDR3 DNA is TGTGCCTGGAGTGTACGGCTAGTGACGGGTGAGCAGTTCTTC. This sequence encodes CAWSVRLVTGEQFF.